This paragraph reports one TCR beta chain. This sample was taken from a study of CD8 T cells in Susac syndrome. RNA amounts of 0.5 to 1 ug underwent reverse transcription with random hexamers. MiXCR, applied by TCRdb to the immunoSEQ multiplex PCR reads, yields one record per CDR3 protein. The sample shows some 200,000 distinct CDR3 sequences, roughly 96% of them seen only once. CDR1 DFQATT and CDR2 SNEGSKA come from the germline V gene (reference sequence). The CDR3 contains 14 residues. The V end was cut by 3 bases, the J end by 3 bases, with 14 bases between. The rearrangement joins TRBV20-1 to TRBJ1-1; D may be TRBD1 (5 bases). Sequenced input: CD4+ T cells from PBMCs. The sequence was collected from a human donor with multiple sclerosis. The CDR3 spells CSASSGRLDTEAFF. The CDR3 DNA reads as TGCAGTGCTAGCTCAGGGCGCTTGGACACTGAAGCTTTCTTT.